This T cell receptor beta chain emerged from a study of blood T cell repertoires in COVID-19. As for the study in general: Sources were T cells, B-cell-depleted T cells, or PBMCs; the material itself was cDNA or gDNA.

Authors' analysis steps: Reference gene primer amplification gave estimated nucleated cell counts. Produced via immunoSEQ multiplex PCR; TCRdb's table is partial and in-frame only. D and trimming were read from the DNA, whereas the V and J calls and clone size are those reported in that table. Of under 350,000 clones listed, 70% to 90% are singletons. The TCR originated in a man younger than 35 with active or convalescent COVID-19. The sequenced sample consisted of peripheral blood.

CDR3 coding DNA: TGCGCCAGCAGCTTGGGGCAGGATACGAACGAGCAGTACTTC. Amino acid sequence: CASSLGQDTNEQYF. The V call is TRBV5-1, the J call TRBJ2-7; unclear D gene. CDR1 is SGHRS and CDR2 is YFSETQ in the germline V gene. This CDR3 is built from 14 residues. Trimming pared 0 bases from V and 5 bases from J, leaving 12 bases between. The variable domain in full, completed from reference TRBV5-1 and TRBJ2-7, reads KAGVTQTPRYLIKTRGQQVTLSCSPISGHRSVSWYQQTPGQGLQFLFEYFSETQRNKGNFPGRFSGRQFSNSRSEMNVSTLELGDSALYLCASSLGQDTNEQYFGPGTRLTVT.